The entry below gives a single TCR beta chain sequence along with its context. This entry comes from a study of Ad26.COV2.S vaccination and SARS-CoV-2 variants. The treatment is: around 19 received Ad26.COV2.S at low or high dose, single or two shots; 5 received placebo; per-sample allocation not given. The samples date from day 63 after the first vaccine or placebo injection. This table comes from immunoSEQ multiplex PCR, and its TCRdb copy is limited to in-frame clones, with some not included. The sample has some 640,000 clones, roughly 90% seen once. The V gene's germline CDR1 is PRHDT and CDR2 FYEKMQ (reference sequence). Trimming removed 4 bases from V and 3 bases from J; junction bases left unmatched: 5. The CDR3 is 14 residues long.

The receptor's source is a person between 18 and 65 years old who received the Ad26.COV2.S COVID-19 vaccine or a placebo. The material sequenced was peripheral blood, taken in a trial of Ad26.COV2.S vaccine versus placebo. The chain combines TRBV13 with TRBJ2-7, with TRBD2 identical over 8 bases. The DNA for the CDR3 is TGTGCCAGCAGCTGGACTAGCAGCTACTACGAGCAGTACTTC. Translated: CASSWTSSYYEQYF.